The 18 T cell receptor beta chains below come from one sample, sequenced in a study of blood T cell repertoires in COVID-19. Sequencing used immunoSEQ multiplex PCR; TCRdb keeps in-frame clones, though not all of them. Of about 120,000 clones listed, roughly four fifths are singletons. Sequencing input: peripheral blood. All receptors derive from a human donor in a cohort sampled during active COVID-19.

This clone was recorded a few times. This chain uses TRBV19 with TRBJ2-7; 7 nucleotides match TRBD1. Per the germline V gene, CDR1 is LNHDA and CDR2 is SQIVND (reference sequence). The CDR3 covers 17 residues. V shed 6 bases, J shed 9 bases, and the junction held 23 bases outside the gene matches. The CDR3 nucleotides are TGTGCCAGTAGCAGAAGTGGGAGTGAGGGACAGACCCAAGCGCAGTACTTC. Its translation is CASSRSGSEGQTQAQYF.

This clone was picked up one time. The chain is built from TRBV7-2 and TRBJ2-1; 7 bases align to TRBD2. Per germline, CDR1 SGHTA and CDR2 FQGNSA. The CDR3 contains 14 residues. V trimming: 10 bases; J trimming: 4 bases; junction bases outside the gene matches: 10. CDR3 sequence (DNA): TGTGCCACCGGAGTTGGAGCGGGATACAATGAGCAGTTCTTC. It codes for CATGVGAGYNEQFF.

This chain uses TRBV7-9 with TRBJ2-7; D may be TRBD1 (6 bases). This CDR3 is built from 15 residues. Germline V CDR1 and CDR2: SEHNR, FQNEAQ (reference sequence). Trimming removed 3 bases at V and 2 bases at J, with 14 bases between. CDR3 region: CASSFSTGITYEQYF. The CDR3 coding sequence is TGTGCCAGCAGCTTTAGTACAGGGATTACCTACGAGCAGTACTTC.

This chain joins TRBV4-1 and TRBJ1-2, with D perhaps matching TRBD1 (5 bases). The CDR3 length is 16 residues. The germline V gene has CDR1 MGHRA and CDR2 YSYEKL. Deletions cut 4 bases from V and 6 bases from J, with 21 bases between. CDR3 DNA: TGCGCCAGCAGCCCCCAACAGACGAGGACATCCCATGGCTACACCTTC. Amino acids: CASSPQQTRTSHGYTF.

The chain couples TRBV6-6 to TRBJ1-2, with a tentative D call TRBD1 (5 bases). This CDR3 spans 14 amino acids. CDR1 is MNHNY, CDR2 SVGAGI, per germline (reference sequence). Trimming removed 7 bases from V and 5 bases from J, with 17 bases in between. This CDR3 is CASTSEPGRYGYTF. CDR3 DNA sequence: TGTGCCAGCACCTCCGAGCCAGGGAGGTATGGCTACACCTTC.

The V and J genes are TRBV7-2 and TRBJ2-3; TRBD2 might be the D (7 bases). Trimming cost V 5 bases and J 2 bases, with 14 bases left between them. Germline V gene sequence: CDR1 SGHTA, CDR2 FQGNSA. This CDR3 region has 15 residues. CDR3 nucleotides: TGTGCCAGCAGCCCTGCGGGGGCCGTCACAGATACGCAGTATTTT. Translating it yields CASSPAGAVTDTQYF. Full variable domain (rest looked up from reference TRBV7-2 and TRBJ2-3): GAGVSQSPSNKVTEKGKDVELRCDPISGHTALYWYRQSLGQGLEFLIYFQGNSAPDKSGLPSDRFSAERTGGSVSTLTIQRTQQEDSAVYLCASSPAGAVTDTQYFGPGTRLTVL.

The chain recombines TRBV4-2 with TRBJ2-7, with 9 bases identical to TRBD2. This CDR3 region has 17 residues. Germline V gives CDR1 LGHNA, CDR2 YNFKEQ. V trimming: 0 bases; J trimming: 1 base; junction bases outside the gene matches: 7. The CDR3 here is CASSQDPWTSVSYEQYF. The CDR3 DNA is TGTGCCAGCAGCCAAGATCCTTGGACTAGCGTTTCCTACGAGCAGTACTTC.

This clone was recorded a few times. The chain couples TRBV7-8 to TRBJ1-1; TRBD1 might be the D (6 bases). The CDR3 is 14 amino acids. Trimming left V 9 bases short and J 2 bases short, with 16 bases between. Germline loops: CDR1 SGHVS, CDR2 FQNEAQ. CDR3 in amino acids: CASSARDINTEAFF. DNA of the CDR3: TGTGCCAGTAGTGCCCGGGACATCAACACTGAAGCTTTCTTT.

This clone was seen a handful of times. The chain recombines TRBV2 with TRBJ1-2; no clear D gene. CDR3 size: 14 residues. V was pared by 7 bases and J by 3 bases, with 15 bases between. Germline CDR1 and CDR2: SNHLY and FYNNEI. CDR3 bases: TGTGCCAGCACCCAAAGGTCGGGAGACTATGGCTACACCTTC. This gives the protein CASTQRSGDYGYTF.

The J gene is TRBJ1-2, the V gene TRBV29-1; D gene ambiguous. This CDR3 comprises 12 residues. V was trimmed by 4 bases and J by 4 bases, leaving 10 bases between them. CDR1 is SQVTM and CDR2 is ANQGSEA in the germline V gene. CDR3: CSVGDLGYGYTF. DNA of the CDR3: TGCAGCGTTGGTGACTTGGGCTATGGCTACACCTTC.

This chain uses TRBV5-1 with TRBJ2-1, with TRBD1 matching 7 bases. The V gene's germline CDR1 is SGHRS and CDR2 YFSETQ. CDR3 length: 20 amino acids. V trimming: 0 bases; J trimming: 1 base; junction bases outside the gene matches: 16. DNA for the CDR3: TGCGCCAGCAGCTTGGGTCTCCGGGGACAGAATATGGGGTCCTACAATGAGCAGTTCTTC. It translates to CASSLGLRGQNMGSYNEQFF.

CDR3: CASSPTRGSGGGTDTQYF. CDR3 bases: TGTGCCAGTAGTCCAACGCGGGGTAGCGGGGGGGGAACAGATACGCAGTATTTT. The chain combines TRBV19 with TRBJ2-3; 11 bases line up with TRBD2. V shed 5 bases and J 3 bases; nucleotides not matched to a gene: 13. This CDR3 is built from 18 residues. Germline loops: CDR1 LNHDA, CDR2 SQIVND (reference sequence).

Written as DNA, the CDR3 is TGTGCCAGCAGCACGCCGGGACAGGGCGGTCACTATGGCTACACCTTC. The encoded protein is CASSTPGQGGHYGYTF. The chain links TRBV7-9 to TRBJ1-2; TRBD1 matches at 9 bases. The CDR3 loop spans 16 amino acids. J was trimmed by 3 bases and V by 5 bases; bases with no gene match: 10. Germline CDR1 SEHNR, CDR2 FQNEAQ (reference sequence). The complete variable domain, with remaining parts taken from reference TRBV7-9 and TRBJ1-2, reads DTGVSQNPRHKITKRGQNVTFRCDPISEHNRLYWYRQTLGQGPEFLTYFQNEAQLEKSRLLSDRFSAERPKGSFSTLEIQRTEQGDSAMYLCASSTPGQGGHYGYTFGSGTRLTVV.

This clone was detected only once. The chain combines TRBV5-1 with TRBJ1-3; D is possibly TRBD1 (5 bases). Germline V gene lookup returns CDR1 SGHRS and CDR2 YFSETQ. V was cut by 4 bases and J by 6 bases, with 11 bases left in between. CDR3 size: 13 residues. The CDR3 DNA sequence: TGCGCCAGCAGCCCTCTGACAGAAAACACCATATATTTT. It specifies CASSPLTENTIYF.

As regards this clone: Other DNA sequences in the sample encode the same CDR3. The J gene is TRBJ2-1, the V gene TRBV19, with TRBD1 identical over 7 bases. The CDR3 length is 14 residues. Germline V CDR1 and CDR2: LNHDA, SQIVND (reference sequence). With 5 bases clipped from V and 4 bases from J, the junction kept 5 bases outside the gene matches. The CDR3 is CASSGRDRYNEQFF. The CDR3 region has the DNA TGTGCCAGTAGTGGCCGGGACAGATACAATGAGCAGTTCTTC.

The V gene is TRBV10-3, the J gene TRBJ2-3, with D possibly matching TRBD2 (6 bases). Trimming took off 3 bases at V and 2 bases at J, with 12 bases between the two ends. Germline CDR1 reads ENHRY; CDR2 reads SYGVKD. This CDR3 is 15 amino acids long. CDR3 coding DNA: TGTGCCATCAGTGAACCGGGACTTCCCACAGATACGCAGTATTTT. It translates to CAISEPGLPTDTQYF.

This rearrangement joins TRBV11-2 to TRBJ1-5; no clear D gene. V was shortened by 2 bases and J by 7 bases, with 9 bases between the two germline ends. The CDR3 has 13 residues. Germline V CDR1 and CDR2: SGHAT, FQNNGV. This CDR3 reads CASSLNGEQPQHF. CDR3 nucleotides: TGTGCCAGCAGCTTAAATGGAGAACAGCCCCAGCATTTT.

This clone has a single count. The chain is built from TRBV27 and TRBJ2-7; 10 bases match TRBD1. After removal of 8 bases from V and 5 bases from J, the junction contained 9 bases not matched to a gene. This CDR3 spans 14 amino acids. CDR1 and CDR2 (germline): MNHEY, SMNVEV (reference sequence). The CDR3 nucleotides are TGTGCCAGCGGATATCGGGACAGGGGCAACGAGCAGTACTTC. Translating it yields CASGYRDRGNEQYF.